The T cell receptor (beta chain) under discussion was sequenced for a study of T cells in Graves' hyperthyroidism and ophthalmopathy. Deletions cut 0 bases from V and 10 bases from J, with 16 bases between. The CDR3 covers 14 residues. Germline CDR1 reads SGHRS; CDR2 reads YFSETQ. This clonotype was counted at least ten times. Using RNA transcripts as the source, TCR beta CDR3 regions were amplified. The primer set for the first-round RT-PCR of the TCR CDR3 was HTBI. TCRdb reanalysed the multiplex PCR reads using MiXCR and keeps one entry per CDR3 protein. Of hundreds of thousands of distinct CDR3 sequences in the sample, around 42% were seen once.

V usage is TRBV5-1 and J usage is TRBJ1-2; weak D call: TRBD1 (5 bases). This receptor was identified in a woman aged 18-29 years with Graves' hyperthyroidism. Sequencing input: peripheral blood or thyroid tissue (not recorded which). The CDR3 region is CASSLDGTVTDYTF. As DNA, the CDR3 is TGCGCCAGCAGCTTGGACGGGACCGTTACTGACTACACCTTC.